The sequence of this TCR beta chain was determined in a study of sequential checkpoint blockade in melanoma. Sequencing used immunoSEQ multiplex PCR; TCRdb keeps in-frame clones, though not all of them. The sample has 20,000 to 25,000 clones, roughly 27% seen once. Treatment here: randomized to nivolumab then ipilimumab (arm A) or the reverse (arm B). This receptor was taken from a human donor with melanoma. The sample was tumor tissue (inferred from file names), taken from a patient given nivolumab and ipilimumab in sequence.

The CDR3 DNA is TGCGCCAGCACAAGCTTGGGTTTCAGGGGACGAACTGAAGCTTTCTTT. Its protein is CASTSLGFRGRTEAFF. The genes are TRBV5-1 and TRBJ1-1; D is possibly TRBD1 (6 bases). Trimming stripped 6 bases from V and 5 bases from J, with 23 bases between. The CDR3 sequence is 16 residues long. Germline values: CDR1 SGHRS, CDR2 YFSETQ.